This TCR beta chain originates from a study of cytomegalovirus exposure and HLA in healthy donors. Germline values: CDR1 KGHSH, CDR2 LQKENI. Trimming cost V 9 bases and J 1 base, with 15 bases left between them. This CDR3 spans 14 amino acids. PCR employed 60 Vbeta and 13 Jbeta primers. TCRdb's copy holds only in-frame clones and misses some; the assay was immunoSEQ multiplex PCR. The table has 70,000 to 90,000 clones, roughly 75% seen once. The chain carries TRBV18 and TRBJ1-1; a weak D match, TRBD1 (6 bases). Input material: PBMCs. This clonotype was sampled from a man aged 60 to 69 in good health and CMV-seronegative. The CDR3 reads CASHQRDKNTEAFF. In DNA form, the CDR3 reads TGTGCCAGTCACCAACGGGACAAGAACACTGAAGCTTTCTTT.